The clone carrying this T cell receptor (beta chain) has more than one count but fewer than ten. Its specificity is unknown. Trimming removed 6 bases from V and 0 bases from J, with 6 bases in between. The CDR3 is 14 residues long. The Oncomine TCR Beta short-read assay sequenced DNA from cultured CD4+ T cells. TCRdb analysed the PCR reads with MiXCR anew, one entry per CDR3 protein. The sample gives approximately 7,600 distinct CDR3 sequences, about 30% of which show up once; about 30% is in the top ten. The data were taken from a study of vaccination and CD4 T cells after COVID-19. The treatment: roughly ten-day PBMC culture with coronavirus spike peptide pools or control peptides (ViraFEST assay). Those CD4+ T cells from the unexposed donor predate the COVID-19 pandemic (2011-2018).

The chain recombines TRBV12-3 or TRBV12-4 with TRBJ1-6, with D unclear. The clonotype originates from a human donor in good health. Sequencing used CD4+ T cells from blood, cultured in vitro. The CDR3 is CASSKSSYNSPLHF. The DNA of the CDR3 is TGTGCCAGCAGCAAAAGCTCCTATAATTCACCCCTCCACTTT.